This TCR beta chain was sequenced during a study of blood T cell repertoires in COVID-19. Study details: T cells, B-cell-depleted T cells, or PBMCs supplied cDNA or gDNA.

As processed by the authors: Scientists estimated how many nucleated cells there were by amplifying reference gene primers. Clones were read by immunoSEQ multiplex PCR, and TCRdb kept only the in-frame ones, dropping some. V, J and clone size derive from that table, while D and trimming were established from the DNA sequence. The sample contains roughly 150,000 clones, about 79% of which appear only once. Sequencing was carried out using peripheral blood. The source is a woman aged 45-65 years with acute or convalescent COVID-19.

In nucleotides, the CDR3 is TGCGCCAGCAGCTTGGACAGGGTGAATGGCTACACCTTC. Residues: CASSLDRVNGYTF. V gene TRBV5-1 combines with J gene TRBJ1-2; maybe TRBD1 (6 bases). Germline loops: CDR1 SGHRS, CDR2 YFSETQ. CDR3 length: 13 amino acids. V lost 0 bases to trimming and J lost 6 bases, with 9 bases between them.